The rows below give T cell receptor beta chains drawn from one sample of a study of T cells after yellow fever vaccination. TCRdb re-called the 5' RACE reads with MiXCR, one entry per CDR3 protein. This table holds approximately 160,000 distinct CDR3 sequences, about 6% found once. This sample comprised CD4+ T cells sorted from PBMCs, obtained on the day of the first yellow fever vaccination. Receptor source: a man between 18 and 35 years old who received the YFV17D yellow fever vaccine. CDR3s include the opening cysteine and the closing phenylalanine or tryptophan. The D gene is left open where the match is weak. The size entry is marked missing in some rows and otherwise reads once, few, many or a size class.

TGTGCCAGCAGGGGCGTAGAAGGCTCCTACAATGAGCAGTTCTTC | CASRGVEGSYNEQFF | 15 | - | TRBJ2-1 | TRBV25-1 | few
TGCGCCAGCAGCCAGGACAGTGAAGAGACCCAGTACTTC | CASSQDSEETQYF | 13 | - | TRBJ2-5 | TRBV5-1 | many
TGTGCCAGCAGTTCCCGCGCAGGGACGGACACTGAAGCTTTCTTT | CASSSRAGTDTEAFF | 15 | - | TRBJ1-1 | TRBV12-3/TRBV12-4 | few
TGTGCCAGCAGCCACTCGGGTGGGGAAGGCGAGCAGTACTTC | CASSHSGGEGEQYF | 14 | - | TRBJ2-7 | TRBV3-1 | many
TGCGCCAGCAGCTGGACGCTAGCGGGGGGGGCCTACGAGCAGTACTTC | CASSWTLAGGAYEQYF | 16 | TRBD2 | TRBJ2-7 | TRBV5-1 | few
TGTGCCACTGGACTTATGGGGGAGACCCAGTACTTC | CATGLMGETQYF | 12 | - | TRBJ2-5 | TRBV10-3 | many
TGTGCCACGACCCGAACCTCTGGAAACACCATATATTTT | CATTRTSGNTIYF | 13 | - | TRBJ1-3 | TRBV7-9 | -
TGTGCCAGCAGCCCCCGGGACAGGGGAAACACTGAAGCTTTCTTT | CASSPRDRGNTEAFF | 15 | TRBD1 | TRBJ1-1 | TRBV5-6 | few
TGTGCCAGTCACGAACTCGGGGGGCACTCCTACAATGAGCAGTTCTTC | CASHELGGHSYNEQFF | 16 | - | TRBJ2-1 | TRBV19 | many
TGTGCCAGCTCACCACCGGGGACAGCCTCTGGGGCCAACGTCCTGACTTTC | CASSPPGTASGANVLTF | 17 | TRBD1 | TRBJ2-6 | TRBV18 | few
TGTGCCAGCAGGCGGACCAGCTACGAGCAGTACTTC | CASRRTSYEQYF | 12 | - | TRBJ2-7 | TRBV12-3/TRBV12-4 | -
TGCGCCAGCAGCTTGGCCCGGACAGGTGATTGGGATGAGCAGTTCTTC | CASSLARTGDWDEQFF | 16 | TRBD1 | TRBJ2-1 | TRBV5-1 | many
TGCAGCGTTAGCGCGGGGAAAGGATCAGACGAGCAGTTCTTC | CSVSAGKGSDEQFF | 14 | - | TRBJ2-1 | TRBV29-1 | many
TGTGCTACCAGTGATTCAGGGACAGGGGACACTGAAGCTTTCTTT | CATSDSGTGDTEAFF | 15 | TRBD1 | TRBJ1-1 | TRBV24-1 | -